Presented here are 3 T cell receptor beta chains from one specimen sequenced in a study of blood T cell repertoires in COVID-19. Assay: immunoSEQ multiplex PCR; the TCRdb copy retains only in-frame clones and omits some. The sample yields about 150,000 clones, 76% seen once. Sequencing was carried out using peripheral blood. Source of these receptors: an elderly woman with acute or convalescent COVID-19.

The chain links TRBV6-1 to TRBJ2-4; 8 bases map to TRBD1. Germline V lookup: CDR1 MNHNS, CDR2 SASEGT. This CDR3 region has 15 residues. The V and J ends lost 3 bases and 3 bases, in that order; junction bases with no gene match: 4. The CDR3 reads CASSDAGQGKNIQYF. The CDR3 DNA follows: TGTGCCAGCAGTGACGCTGGACAGGGCAAAAACATTCAGTACTTC.

The chain couples TRBV7-2 to TRBJ2-2; TRBD2 agrees at 11 bases. V lost 3 bases, J lost 1 base, and 4 bases stayed unmatched. Germline-derived CDR1 and CDR2 are SGHTA and FQGNSA. The CDR3 has 17 amino acids. CDR3 nucleotide sequence: TGTGCCAGCAGCTTTTCCGGGACTAGCGGGAACACCGGGGAGCTGTTTTTT. Protein sequence: CASSFSGTSGNTGELFF.

The chain couples TRBV10-3 to TRBJ2-1; D is unclear. The CDR3 runs to 13 residues. With 0 bases removed from V and 8 bases from J, the gap between germline ends came to 8 bases. Per germline, CDR1 ENHRY and CDR2 SYGVKD. For the CDR3, the DNA is TGTGCCATCAGTGAGTCTGTCTCAGATGAGCAGTTCTTC. Translated, it gives CAISESVSDEQFF.